The T cell receptor (beta chain) under discussion was sequenced for a study of Ad26.COV2.S vaccination and SARS-CoV-2 variants. Study-level background: Participants got Ad26.COV2.S intramuscularly, once or twice 56 days apart.

The germline V and J ends were trimmed by 3 bases and 2 bases, with 11 bases remaining between them. Germline CDR1 MDHEN, CDR2 SYDVKM. The CDR3 is 14 amino acids. About this clone itself: No antigen is known for it.

The study, taken as a whole, reports: An underestimation of total T cell responses may have resulted from the TCR breadth and depth analyses. CD8+ and CD4+ T cells specific for spike reportedly responded with substantial breadth after vaccination.

Clones were read by immunoSEQ multiplex PCR, and TCRdb kept only the in-frame ones, dropping some. The data hold 400,000 to 450,000 clones, with around nine tenths observed a single time. Specified treatment: roughly 20 received Ad26.COV2.S at low or high dose, single or two shots; about 5 received placebo; per-sample allocation not given. On day 63 after the first injection, vaccine and placebo recipients gave samples. Expressing Wuhan-strain SARS-CoV-2 spike, an Ad26 vector served as the vaccine. This TCR was recovered from a person between 18 and 59 years old who received the Ad26.COV2.S COVID-19 vaccine or a placebo. Sequencing used peripheral blood, obtained in a trial of Ad26.COV2.S vaccine versus placebo. The chain couples TRBV28 to TRBJ2-7; a weak D match, TRBD1 (6 bases). The CDR3 region is CASSFSGDTYEQYF. The CDR3 DNA sequence: TGTGCCAGCAGTTTTAGTGGGGACACCTACGAGCAGTACTTC.